The entry below gives a single T cell receptor beta chain sequence along with its context. Its antigen is undetermined. These data originate in a study of T cell responses to AZD1222 COVID-19 vaccine. Study-wide results and limits: The study reported that nearly half of spike-specific TCRs target unmutated variant regions. Baseline serostatus was positive in only a handful of AZD1222 recipients.

Clones were sequenced by immunoSEQ multiplex PCR, and TCRdb holds only the in-frame ones, with some missing. The data show 95,000 to 100,000 clones, with 88% seen just once and 16% held by the top ten. Germline CDR1 and CDR2: SQVTM and ANQGSEA. The CDR3 totals 13 residues. The ends lost 4 bases at V and 3 bases at J; junction bases unmatched: 4. The rearrangement links TRBV29-1 to TRBJ2-7, with TRBD2 matching 9 bases. This clonotype originated in an adult who received the AZD1222 COVID-19 vaccine. The specimen comprised peripheral blood, sampled 28 days after the second AZD1222 dose. In DNA, the CDR3 is TGCAGCGTTGCTAGCGGGGAGCTCTACGAGCAGTACTTC. Protein sequence: CSVASGELYEQYF.